Following are 27 T cell receptor beta chains from one sample sequenced in a study of CD8 T cells in Susac syndrome. An input of about 0.5 to 1 ug of RNA was subjected to reverse transcription using random hexamers. Using its own MiXCR run on the immunoSEQ multiplex PCR reads, TCRdb lists one record per CDR3 protein. The profile covers roughly 330,000 distinct CDR3 sequences, with about 91% appearing a single time and about 0.063% taken by the ten largest. The sequenced sample was CD4+ T cells from PBMCs. These receptors were obtained from a human donor with multiple sclerosis.

The CDR3 loop reads CASSPPRNTEAFF. The CDR3 nucleotides read TGTGCCAGCTCACCACCGCGGAACACTGAAGCTTTCTTT. The V call is TRBV18, the J call TRBJ1-1; D ambiguous. Deletions cut 0 bases from V and 1 base from J, with 3 bases between. This CDR3 comprises 13 residues. Germline V gene sequence: CDR1 KGHSH, CDR2 LQKENI.

V usage is TRBV15 and J usage is TRBJ1-6; D is unresolved. Trimming shortened V by 0 bases and J by 11 bases, and 8 bases separated the two germline ends. Germline V gene lookup returns CDR1 LNHNV and CDR2 YYDKDF (reference sequence). The CDR3 length is 13 residues. The CDR3 DNA sequence: TGTGCCACCAGCAGAGATGGATGGACACCCCTCCACTTT. This encodes CATSRDGWTPLHF.

The chain recombines TRBV10-2 with TRBJ2-5, with D hard to call. Per the germline V gene, CDR1 is WSHSY and CDR2 is SAAADI. With 4 bases removed from V and 5 bases from J, the gap between germline ends came to 8 bases. The CDR3 is 12 amino acids. CDR3 loop: CASSGVGETQYF. The CDR3 DNA reads as TGCGCCAGCAGTGGCGTTGGGGAGACCCAGTACTTC.

This chain connects TRBV29-1 to TRBJ1-4; TRBD1 is a possible D gene (6 bases). Germline V gene sequence: CDR1 SQVTM, CDR2 ANQGSEA. V lost 6 bases and J 2 bases, leaving 16 bases between the germline ends. The CDR3 runs 15 residues. The CDR3 here is CSVKLATGTNEKLFF. CDR3 in DNA: TGCAGCGTAAAACTAGCGACAGGCACTAATGAAAAACTGTTTTTT.

V usage is TRBV2 and J usage is TRBJ2-1; the match to TRBD2 covers 7 bases. With 8 bases clipped from V and 0 bases from J, the junction kept 4 bases outside the gene matches. The CDR3 has 14 residues. Germline assignment: CDR1 SNHLY and CDR2 FYNNEI. DNA for the CDR3: TGTGCCAGCCTGGGGGGGAGCTCCTACAATGAGCAGTTCTTC. Translating it yields CASLGGSSYNEQFF.

The chain couples TRBV7-3 to TRBJ2-2; D call uncertain. Germline V gene sequence: CDR1 SGHTA, CDR2 FQGTGA. Trimming pared 2 bases from V and 5 bases from J, leaving 12 bases between. This CDR3 is 15 amino acids long. The CDR3 protein is CASSLSGRMTGELFF. The CDR3 DNA follows: TGTGCCAGCAGCTTATCTGGCAGGATGACCGGGGAGCTGTTTTTT. The entire variable domain, with the rest obtained from reference TRBV7-3 and TRBJ2-2, is as follows: GAGVSQTPSNKVTEKGKYVELRCDPISGHTALYWYRQSLGQGPEFLIYFQGTGAADDSGLPNDRFFAVRPEGSVSTLKIQRTERGDSAVYLCASSLSGRMTGELFFGEGSRLTVL.

The chain joins TRBV19 to TRBJ1-2; TRBD1 is a possible D gene (5 bases). V shed 6 bases and J shed 2 bases, with 10 bases lying between them. Germline-derived CDR1 and CDR2 are LNHDA and SQIVND (reference sequence). This CDR3 comprises 13 residues. CDR3 residues: CASSMDKNYGYTF. The CDR3 DNA reads TGTGCCAGTAGCATGGACAAGAACTATGGCTACACCTTC.

The chain employs TRBV20-1 and TRBJ2-6; D is ambiguous. There are 15 residues in the CDR3. V was trimmed by 3 bases and J by 4 bases, leaving 13 bases between them. Per the germline V gene, CDR1 is DFQATT and CDR2 is SNEGSKA (reference sequence). CDR3 residues: CSASPWTSGANVLTF. Written as DNA, the CDR3 is TGCAGTGCTAGCCCCTGGACGTCAGGGGCCAACGTCCTGACTTTC.

The rearrangement uses TRBV10-3 and TRBJ1-1; TRBD1 might be the D (5 bases). V dropped 6 bases and J dropped 7 bases, with 12 bases sitting between them. This CDR3 has 12 amino acids. Germline V gene data show CDR1 as ENHRY and CDR2 as SYGVKD. CDR3 residues: CAIRNGDDEAFF. In nucleotides, the CDR3 is TGTGCCATCAGGAACGGGGACGATGAAGCTTTCTTT.

The chain combines TRBV19 with TRBJ2-6; 7 bases align to TRBD1. Germline CDR1 and CDR2: LNHDA and SQIVND (reference sequence). The CDR3 spans 15 residues. Losses at the gene ends were 8 bases for V and 2 bases for J; bases not matched to a gene: 6. CDR3 loop: CASLDRPAGANVLTF. The DNA of the CDR3 is TGTGCCAGTCTGGACAGGCCAGCTGGGGCCAACGTCCTGACTTTC.

This clonotype occurred a few times. The chain is built from TRBV30 and TRBJ1-1; D uncertain. The CDR3 has 14 amino acids. Trimming stripped 0 bases from V and 2 bases from J, with 10 bases between. The germline V gene has CDR1 GTSNPN and CDR2 SVGIG (reference sequence). CDR3 DNA sequence: TGTGCCTGGAGTGTACGACGCCTTAACACTGAAGCTTTCTTT. It encodes CAWSVRRLNTEAFF.

The chain carries TRBV7-9 and TRBJ1-1, with TRBD1 matching 7 bases. Losses at the gene ends were 7 bases for V and 0 bases for J; bases not matched to a gene: 5. The length of the CDR3 is 14 residues. The germline gives CDR1 SEHNR, CDR2 FQNEAQ (reference sequence). The CDR3 DNA sequence: TGTGCCAGCACCGCCCAGGGGGTGAACACTGAAGCTTTCTTT. The encoded protein is CASTAQGVNTEAFF.

This chain connects TRBV6-5 to TRBJ2-5; D may match TRBD1 or TRBD2 (5 bases each). The V gene lost 4 bases and the J gene lost 2 bases, with 14 bases spanning the gap. The CDR3 runs to 15 residues. Germline V lookup: CDR1 MNHEY, CDR2 SVGAGI. As DNA, the CDR3 is TGTGCCAGCAGTTCCCTGGGGGAAGGTCAAGAGACCCAGTACTTC. Translation gives CASSSLGEGQETQYF.

The chain couples TRBV6-5 to TRBJ2-7; no clear D gene. The CDR3 extends over 11 amino acids. The ends were cut back, 8 bases at V and 5 bases at J, with 10 bases in the middle. Germline loops: CDR1 MNHEY, CDR2 SVGAGI. CDR3 bases: TGTGCCAGCCGGAGAGATAACGAGCAGTACTTC. Its protein is CASRRDNEQYF.

The chain links TRBV28 to TRBJ2-5, with 8 bases fitting TRBD2. V was pared by 7 bases and J by 1 base, with 5 bases of the junction left unmatched. Germline V CDR1 and CDR2: MDHEN, SYDVKM. There are 14 residues in the CDR3. CDR3: CASIPGGLQETQYF. For the CDR3, the DNA is TGTGCCAGCATCCCGGGGGGGCTCCAAGAGACCCAGTACTTC.

The chain couples TRBV3-1 to TRBJ2-1, with 8 bases matching TRBD1. The junction had 6 bases not matched to a gene; V was cut back by 5 bases and J by 9 bases. In germline, CDR1 is LGHDT, CDR2 YNNKEL (reference sequence). The CDR3 length is 13 residues. For the CDR3, the DNA is TGTGCCAGCAGCTCAGGGACAGGACGTGAGCAGTTCTTC. Translated, it gives CASSSGTGREQFF.

V is TRBV12-3 or TRBV12-4 and J is TRBJ2-3; TRBD2 matches at 14 bases. CDR3 length: 17 residues. J gave up 0 bases and V 5 bases, and 4 bases lay outside the gene matches. Written as DNA, the CDR3 is TGTGCCAGCAGTCTGACTAGCGGGGGGGCTAGCACAGATACGCAGTATTTT. Protein sequence: CASSLTSGGASTDTQYF.

This chain's CDR3 is CASSMGQGPFMDTQYF. Written as DNA, the CDR3 is TGTGCCAGCAGCATGGGACAGGGGCCCTTTATGGATACGCAGTATTTT. The chain couples TRBV11-2 to TRBJ2-3, with 10 bases lining up with TRBD1. The germline V gene encodes CDR1 SGHAT and CDR2 FQNNGV. This CDR3 region has 16 residues. Losses at the gene ends were 5 bases for V and 6 bases for J; bases not matched to a gene: 11.

V usage is TRBV7-2 and J usage is TRBJ1-5; a possible D gene is TRBD1 (5 bases). The CDR3 sequence is 15 residues long. Germline-derived CDR1 and CDR2 are SGHTA and FQGNSA. Trimming removed 5 bases from V and 6 bases from J, with 17 bases in between. In DNA form, the CDR3 reads TGTGCCAGCAGCCTTGATCACAGGTCTGGTCAGCCCCAGCATTTT. Encoded protein: CASSLDHRSGQPQHF.

This chain joins TRBV6-5 and TRBJ1-2, with 7 bases matching TRBD1. This CDR3 is 14 amino acids long. Looked up from germline, CDR1 is MNHEY and CDR2 is SVGAGI. V lost 5 bases and J lost 3; bases outside the gene matches: 6. The CDR3 loop is CASSRTGLDYGYTF. For the CDR3, the DNA is TGTGCCAGCAGTCGGACAGGCCTAGACTATGGCTACACCTTC.

J is TRBJ2-6 and V is TRBV24-1; tentatively, D is TRBD2 (5 bases). CDR3 length: 15 amino acids. Trimming removed 3 bases at V and 2 bases at J, with 7 bases between. CDR1 and CDR2 (germline): KGHDR, SFDVKD. CDR3 sequence (DNA): TGTGCCACCAGTGATGCCGGGGCTGGGGCCAACGTCCTGACTTTC. This sequence encodes CATSDAGAGANVLTF.

This chain uses TRBV7-8 with TRBJ1-4; TRBD1 matches at 11 bases. Germline V gene sequence: CDR1 SGHVS, CDR2 FQNEAQ. J was trimmed by 8 bases and V by 5 bases; bases with no gene match: 13. The CDR3 length is 17 residues. CDR3: CASSQMGTRDRGEKLFF. CDR3 nucleotide sequence: TGTGCCAGCAGCCAAATGGGAACCCGGGACAGGGGGGAAAAACTGTTTTTT.

This clonotype was counted only a few times. The chain carries TRBV7-9 and TRBJ1-2; D not certain. V lost 1 base and J 4 bases, leaving 7 bases between the germline ends. CDR1 is SEHNR, CDR2 FQNEAQ, per germline (reference sequence). This CDR3 comprises 13 residues. The CDR3 here is CASSLGQFYGYTF. The CDR3, as DNA: TGTGCCAGCAGCTTAGGCCAGTTCTATGGCTACACCTTC.

The chain has TRBV5-1 and TRBJ2-1, with 9 bases that match TRBD2. The germline CDR1 and CDR2 sequences are SGHRS and YFSETQ. The trim removed 4 bases at V and 3 bases at J, leaving 8 bases unmatched. This CDR3 region has 16 residues. The CDR3 loop is CASSPPAGGGYNEQFF. CDR3 bases: TGCGCCAGCAGCCCCCCAGCGGGAGGAGGCTACAATGAGCAGTTCTTC.

V gene TRBV2 combines with J gene TRBJ2-1; D may be TRBD2 (6 bases). This CDR3 has 15 amino acids. Germline V gene sequence: CDR1 SNHLY, CDR2 FYNNEI. The ends were cut back, 7 bases at V and 4 bases at J, with 17 bases in the middle. The CDR3 spells CASNPLRAGYNEQFF. The CDR3 DNA reads TGTGCCAGCAACCCTCTCCGGGCGGGGTACAATGAGCAGTTCTTC.

The V gene is TRBV15, the J gene TRBJ1-4, with 7 bases identical to TRBD1. Germline lookup yields CDR1 LNHNV and CDR2 YYDKDF (reference sequence). With V trimmed by 9 bases and J by 2 bases, 6 bases remained unmatched. The CDR3 has 14 amino acids. CDR3 loop: CATATGVTNEKLFF. The CDR3, as DNA: TGTGCCACAGCTACAGGGGTTACTAATGAAAAACTGTTTTTT.

The chain recombines TRBV15 with TRBJ2-7, with TRBD2 matching 11 bases. Germline lookup yields CDR1 LNHNV and CDR2 YYDKDF (reference sequence). The CDR3 consists of 17 residues. J was trimmed by 4 bases and V by 3 bases; bases with no gene match: 11. The CDR3 sequence: CATSRGPSGGTPYEQYF. CDR3 in DNA: TGTGCCACCAGCAGGGGTCCTAGCGGGGGGACTCCTTACGAGCAGTACTTC.